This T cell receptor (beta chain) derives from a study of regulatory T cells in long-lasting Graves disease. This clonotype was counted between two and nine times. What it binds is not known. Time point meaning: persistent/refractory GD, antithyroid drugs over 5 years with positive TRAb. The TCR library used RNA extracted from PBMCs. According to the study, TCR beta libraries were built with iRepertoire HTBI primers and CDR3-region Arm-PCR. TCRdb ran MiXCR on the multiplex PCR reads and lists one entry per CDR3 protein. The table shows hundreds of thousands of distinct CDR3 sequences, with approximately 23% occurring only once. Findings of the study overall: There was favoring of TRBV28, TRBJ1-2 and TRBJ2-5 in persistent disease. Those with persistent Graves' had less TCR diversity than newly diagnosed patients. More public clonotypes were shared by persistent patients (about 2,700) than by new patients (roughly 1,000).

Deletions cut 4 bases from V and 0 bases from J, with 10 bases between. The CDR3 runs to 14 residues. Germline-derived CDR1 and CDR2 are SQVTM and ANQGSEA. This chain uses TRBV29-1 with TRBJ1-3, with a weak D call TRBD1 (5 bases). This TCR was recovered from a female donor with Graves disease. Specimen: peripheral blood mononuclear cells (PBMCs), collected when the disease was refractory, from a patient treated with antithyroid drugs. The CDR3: CSVAGRNSGNTIYF. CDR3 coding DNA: TGCAGCGTTGCGGGACGGAACTCTGGAAACACCATATATTTT.